The T cell receptor beta chain described here comes from a study of cytomegalovirus exposure and HLA in healthy donors. Study-wide findings and caveats: There were a few CMV-associated chains whose specificity for CMV antigens was confirmed in vitro. A subsequent analysis found that TCR clusters from the first cohort also tended to co-occur in the roughly 120 validation repertoires, with 90% to 95% of cluster scores above 0.

This table comes from immunoSEQ multiplex PCR, and its TCRdb copy is limited to in-frame clones, with some not included. Here the sample spans about 160,000 clones, about nine tenths being singletons. Notes on this clone: Antigen: not known.

The CDR3 has 16 amino acids. V shed 1 base, J shed 7 bases, and the junction held 7 bases outside the gene matches. The V gene's germline CDR1 is SGHVS and CDR2 FNYEAQ. The sequence was collected from a young man in good health and CMV-seropositive. The sequenced sample was PBMCs. The chain recombines TRBV7-6 with TRBJ2-1; 10 bases align to TRBD2. The DNA for the CDR3 is TGTGCCAGCAGCTTAGACGCTAGCGGGAGTTGGAATGAGCAGTTCTTC. Protein product: CASSLDASGSWNEQFF. Filled out from reference TRBV7-6 and TRBJ2-1, the complete variable domain reads GAGVSQSPRYKVTKRGQDVALRCDPISGHVSLYWYRQALGQGPEFLTYFNYEAQQDKSGLPNDRFSAERPEGSISTLTIQRTEQRDSAMYRCASSLDASGSWNEQFFGPGTRLTVL.